The entry that follows covers one T cell receptor beta chain sequence. The sample originates from a study of blood T cell repertoires in COVID-19. The CDR3 runs 14 residues. Trimming pared 2 bases from V and 7 bases from J, leaving 14 bases between. From germline, CDR1 is MNHEY and CDR2 SVGAGI. Generated by immunoSEQ multiplex PCR, the TCRdb table keeps only in-frame clones and is missing some. The data contain 200,000 to 250,000 clones, nearly 90% of them singletons. Sequenced sample: PBMCs or T cells enriched from blood (not recorded which). The rearrangement joins TRBV6-5 to TRBJ1-2; D possibly corresponds to TRBD1 (6 bases). This receptor was identified in a man between 25 and 39 years old who had been exposed to COVID-19. In DNA, the CDR3 is TGTGCCAGCAGTTACGTCACAGGGATAGGTGGCTACACCTTC. Residues: CASSYVTGIGGYTF.